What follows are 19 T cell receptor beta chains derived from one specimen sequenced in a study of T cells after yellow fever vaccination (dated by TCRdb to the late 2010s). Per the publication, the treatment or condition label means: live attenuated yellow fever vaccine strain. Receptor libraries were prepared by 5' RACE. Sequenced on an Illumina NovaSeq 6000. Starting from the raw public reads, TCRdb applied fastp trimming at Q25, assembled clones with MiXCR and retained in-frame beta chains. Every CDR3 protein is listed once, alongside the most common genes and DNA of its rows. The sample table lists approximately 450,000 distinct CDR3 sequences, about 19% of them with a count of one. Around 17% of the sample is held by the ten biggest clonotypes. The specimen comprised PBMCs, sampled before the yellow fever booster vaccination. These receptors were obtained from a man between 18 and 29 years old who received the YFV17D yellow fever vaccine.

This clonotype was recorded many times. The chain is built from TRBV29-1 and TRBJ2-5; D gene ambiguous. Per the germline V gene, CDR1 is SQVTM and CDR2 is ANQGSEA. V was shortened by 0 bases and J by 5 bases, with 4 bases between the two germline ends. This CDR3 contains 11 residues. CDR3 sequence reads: CSVEDEETQYF. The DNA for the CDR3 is TGCAGCGTTGAAGACGAGGAGACCCAGTACTTC.

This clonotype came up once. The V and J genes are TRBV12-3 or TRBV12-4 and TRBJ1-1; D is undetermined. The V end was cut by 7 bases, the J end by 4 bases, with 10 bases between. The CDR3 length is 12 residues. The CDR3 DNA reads TGTGCCAGCAAAAGGGAGGGCACTGAAGCTTTCTTT. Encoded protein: CASKREGTEAFF.

The CDR3 region has the DNA TGTGCCAGCAGTCTCCGGACAGATCCATCGTATACGCAGTATTTT. Its protein product is CASSLRTDPSYTQYF. The chain couples TRBV6-6 to TRBJ2-3, with D perhaps TRBD1 (6 bases). V lost 5 bases, J lost 7 bases, and 19 bases lay in between. CDR3 length: 15 amino acids. CDR1 and CDR2 (germline): MNHNY, SVGAGI (reference sequence).

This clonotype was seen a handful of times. CDR3 in DNA: TGCAGTGCTCCCCGGACAGGGAACACCGGGGAGCTGTTTTTT. It yields the protein CSAPRTGNTGELFF. The rearrangement uses TRBV20-1 and TRBJ2-2; 7 bases line up with TRBD1. CDR3 length: 14 amino acids. J gave up 1 base and V 5 bases, and 4 bases lay outside the gene matches. Germline V gene sequence: CDR1 DFQATT, CDR2 SNEGSKA (reference sequence).

In nucleotides, the CDR3 is TGCGCCAGCAGCCAAGAATTGAACTACGAGCAGTACTTC. This codes for CASSQELNYEQYF. V is TRBV4-1 and J is TRBJ2-7; D is ambiguous. The V end was cut by 0 bases, the J end by 3 bases, with 6 bases between. The CDR3 is 13 residues long. The V gene's germline CDR1 is MGHRA and CDR2 YSYEKL.

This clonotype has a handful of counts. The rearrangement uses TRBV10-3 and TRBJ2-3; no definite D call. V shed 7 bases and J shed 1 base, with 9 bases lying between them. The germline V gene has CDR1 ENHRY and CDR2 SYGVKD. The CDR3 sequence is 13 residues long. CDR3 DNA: TGTGCCATCAATCTACGGGGCACAGATACGCAGTATTTT. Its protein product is CAINLRGTDTQYF.

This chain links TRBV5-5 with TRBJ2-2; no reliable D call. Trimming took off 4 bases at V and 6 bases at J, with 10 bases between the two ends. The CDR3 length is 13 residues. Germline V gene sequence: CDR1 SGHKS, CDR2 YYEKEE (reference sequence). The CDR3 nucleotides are TGTGCCAGCAGCCCTCTATGGGCCGGGGAGCTGTTTTTT. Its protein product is CASSPLWAGELFF.

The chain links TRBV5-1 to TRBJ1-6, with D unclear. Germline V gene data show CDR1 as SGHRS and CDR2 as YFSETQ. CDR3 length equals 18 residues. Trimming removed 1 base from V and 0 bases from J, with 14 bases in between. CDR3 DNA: TGCGCCAGCAGCTTGACTTGGACTGCCCGCTCCTATAATTCACCCCTCCACTTT. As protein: CASSLTWTARSYNSPLHF.

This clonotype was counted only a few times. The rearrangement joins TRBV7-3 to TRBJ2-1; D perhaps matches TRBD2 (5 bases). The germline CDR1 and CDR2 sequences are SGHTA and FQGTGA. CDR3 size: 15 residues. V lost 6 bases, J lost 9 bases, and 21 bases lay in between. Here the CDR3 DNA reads TGTGCCAGCAGGCTGTCGGGGTCCCGGAGCGGTGAGCAGTTCTTC. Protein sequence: CASRLSGSRSGEQFF.

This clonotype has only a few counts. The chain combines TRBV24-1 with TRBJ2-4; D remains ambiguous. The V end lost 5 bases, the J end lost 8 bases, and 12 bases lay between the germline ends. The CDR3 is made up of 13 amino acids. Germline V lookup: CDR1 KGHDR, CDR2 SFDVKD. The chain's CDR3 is CATSGGPSHIQYF. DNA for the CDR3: TGTGCCACCAGTGGGGGTCCTTCGCACATTCAGTACTTC.

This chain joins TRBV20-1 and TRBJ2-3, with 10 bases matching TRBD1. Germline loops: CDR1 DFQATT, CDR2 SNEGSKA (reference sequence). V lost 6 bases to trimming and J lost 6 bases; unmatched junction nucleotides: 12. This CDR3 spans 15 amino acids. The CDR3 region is CSARGTGDGADTQYF. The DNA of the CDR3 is TGCAGTGCACGGGGGACAGGGGATGGTGCGGATACGCAGTATTTT.

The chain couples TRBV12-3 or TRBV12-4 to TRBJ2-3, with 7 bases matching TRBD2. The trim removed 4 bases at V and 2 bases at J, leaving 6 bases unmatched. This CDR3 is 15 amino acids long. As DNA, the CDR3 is TGTGCCAGCAGTTGGGGGGGGTCCTACACAGATACGCAGTATTTT. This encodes CASSWGGSYTDTQYF.

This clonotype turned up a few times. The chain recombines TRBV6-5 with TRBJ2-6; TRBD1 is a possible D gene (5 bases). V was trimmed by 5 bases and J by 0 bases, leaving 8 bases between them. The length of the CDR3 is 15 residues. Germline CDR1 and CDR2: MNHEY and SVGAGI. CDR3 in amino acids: CASSRRVSGANVLTF. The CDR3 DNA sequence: TGTGCCAGCAGTCGCAGGGTCTCTGGGGCCAACGTCCTGACTTTC.

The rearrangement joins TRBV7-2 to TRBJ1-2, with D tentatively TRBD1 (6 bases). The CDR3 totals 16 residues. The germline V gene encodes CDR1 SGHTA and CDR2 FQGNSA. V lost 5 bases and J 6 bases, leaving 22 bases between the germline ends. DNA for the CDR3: TGTGCCAGCAGCCTAGGGCGGCGGGGGCCGAGGCATGGCTACACCTTC. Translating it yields CASSLGRRGPRHGYTF.

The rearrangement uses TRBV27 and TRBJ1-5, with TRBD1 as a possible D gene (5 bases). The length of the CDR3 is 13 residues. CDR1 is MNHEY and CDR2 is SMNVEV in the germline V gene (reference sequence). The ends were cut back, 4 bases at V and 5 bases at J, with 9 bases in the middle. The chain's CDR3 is CASSSGYYQPQHF. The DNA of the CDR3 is TGTGCCAGCAGTTCAGGGTACTATCAGCCCCAGCATTTT.

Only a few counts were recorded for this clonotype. In DNA, the CDR3 is TGTGCCAGCAGTGGGGACCGATTGAAAGGCTACACCTTC. Protein product: CASSGDRLKGYTF. V gene TRBV25-1 combines with J gene TRBJ1-2; D perhaps matches TRBD1 (5 bases). V lost 4 bases to trimming and J lost 8 bases, with 14 bases between them. The CDR3 spans 13 residues. Germline lookup yields CDR1 MGHDK and CDR2 SYGVNS.

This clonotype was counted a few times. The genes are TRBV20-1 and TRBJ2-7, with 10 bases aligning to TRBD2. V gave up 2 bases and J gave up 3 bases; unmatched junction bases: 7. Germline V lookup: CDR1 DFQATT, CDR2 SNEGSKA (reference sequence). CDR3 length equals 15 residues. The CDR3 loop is CSARPGLAPYYEQYF. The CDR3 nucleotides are TGCAGTGCTAGACCGGGACTAGCGCCGTACTACGAGCAGTACTTC.

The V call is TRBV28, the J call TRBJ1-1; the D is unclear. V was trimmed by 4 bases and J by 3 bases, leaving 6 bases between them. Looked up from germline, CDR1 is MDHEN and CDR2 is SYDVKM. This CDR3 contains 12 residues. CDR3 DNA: TGTGCCAGCAGTTCCTTTTACACTGAAGCTTTCTTT. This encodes CASSSFYTEAFF.

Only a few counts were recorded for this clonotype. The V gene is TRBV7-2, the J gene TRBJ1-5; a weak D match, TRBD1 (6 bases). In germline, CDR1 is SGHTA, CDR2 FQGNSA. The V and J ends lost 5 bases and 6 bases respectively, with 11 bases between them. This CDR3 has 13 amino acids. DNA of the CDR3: TGTGCCAGCAGCGTACGGGGGGCTCAGCCCCAGCATTTT. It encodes CASSVRGAQPQHF.